Presented here are 26 T cell receptor beta chains from one specimen sequenced in a study of blood T cell repertoires in COVID-19. Clones were read by immunoSEQ multiplex PCR, and TCRdb kept only the in-frame ones, dropping some. The data hold about 220,000 clones, with around 80% observed a single time. The sequenced material came from peripheral blood. Source of these receptors: a human donor in a cohort sampled during active COVID-19.

The V gene is TRBV7-2, the J gene TRBJ2-1; the match to TRBD2 covers 9 bases. J gave up 2 bases and V 6 bases, and 8 bases lay outside the gene matches. This CDR3 contains 16 residues. Germline V CDR1 and CDR2: SGHTA, FQGNSA. The CDR3 loop is CASSSRERGAYNEQFF. CDR3 coding DNA: TGTGCCAGCAGTTCAAGAGAGCGGGGGGCCTACAATGAGCAGTTCTTC.

This rearrangement joins TRBV28 to TRBJ2-5, with TRBD2 matching over 8 bases. V shed 5 bases, J shed 5 bases, and the junction held 4 bases outside the gene matches. The germline gives CDR1 MDHEN, CDR2 SYDVKM. The CDR3 loop spans 13 amino acids. The CDR3 DNA reads as TGTGCCAGCAGTCCACCGGGGGGGGAGACCCAGTACTTC. Amino acid sequence: CASSPPGGETQYF.

The chain has TRBV7-3 and TRBJ2-2; possible D gene TRBD1, 5 bases. V was cut by 2 bases and J by 1 base, with 5 bases left in between. The V gene's germline CDR1 is SGHTA and CDR2 FQGTGA. This CDR3 has 14 amino acids. CDR3 sequence (DNA): TGTGCCAGCAGCTTAGACAGGAACACCGGGGAGCTGTTTTTT. Translating it yields CASSLDRNTGELFF.

The rearrangement joins TRBV28 to TRBJ1-4, with 10 bases that match TRBD1. Trimming removed 6 bases from V and 8 bases from J; junction bases left unmatched: 12. Per the germline V gene, CDR1 is MDHEN and CDR2 is SYDVKM. CDR3 size: 16 residues. CDR3 sequence reads: CASRETGGRNYEKLFF. For the CDR3, the DNA is TGTGCCAGCAGGGAGACAGGGGGCAGGAATTACGAAAAACTGTTTTTT.

This clone has a count of ten or more. This chain links TRBV5-6 with TRBJ2-1, with 10 bases lining up with TRBD2. V was pared by 3 bases and J by 5 bases, with 11 bases of the junction left unmatched. The CDR3 totals 17 residues. Germline values: CDR1 SGHDT, CDR2 YYEEEE. CDR3 nucleotide sequence: TGTGCCAGCAGCTCCGTACTTCTAGCGGGAGCGAACAATGAGCAGTTCTTC. Amino acids: CASSSVLLAGANNEQFF.

The chain combines TRBV7-2 with TRBJ1-4; D gene uncertain. Germline CDR1 is SGHTA and CDR2 is FQGNSA. Trimming took 0 bases from V and 7 from J, leaving 12 bases between them. This CDR3 is 15 amino acids long. The CDR3 DNA follows: TGTGCCAGCAGCTTAGCGTCGTTGTCCGGTGAAAAACTGTTTTTT. Its protein product is CASSLASLSGEKLFF.

This rearrangement joins TRBV28 to TRBJ1-1; D is unresolved. The CDR3 has 16 amino acids. Trimming cost V 6 bases and J 1 base, with 18 bases left between them. Germline V lookup: CDR1 MDHEN, CDR2 SYDVKM. The CDR3 DNA is TGTGCCAGCAGATTAACACGGGAGAGCTGGAACACTGAAGCTTTCTTT. It yields the protein CASRLTRESWNTEAFF.

V gene TRBV27 combines with J gene TRBJ2-2; 8 bases match TRBD1. Germline-derived CDR1 and CDR2 are MNHEY and SMNVEV (reference sequence). The CDR3 is 14 amino acids. V lost 6 bases and J lost 5; bases outside the gene matches: 5. The CDR3 region has the DNA TGTGCCAGCAGAACCGACAGGGGAACCGGGGAGCTGTTTTTT. Amino acid sequence: CASRTDRGTGELFF.

The table lists this clone with a few counts. This rearrangement joins TRBV7-8 to TRBJ1-5; 9 bases fit TRBD1. Per germline, CDR1 SGHVS and CDR2 FQNEAQ. V lost 2 bases and J lost 3; bases outside the gene matches: 5. The CDR3 has 16 residues. Here the CDR3 reads CASSLPGQGSNQPQHF. The DNA of the CDR3 is TGTGCCAGCAGCTTACCGGGACAGGGCTCCAATCAGCCCCAGCATTTT.

This clone is a singleton in its sample. The rearrangement uses TRBV5-1 and TRBJ1-1, with 7 bases identical to TRBD1. The V segment lost 0 bases and the J segment 7 bases; nucleotides outside the gene matches: 9. Germline CDR1 is SGHRS and CDR2 is YFSETQ. CDR3 size: 15 residues. CDR3 region: CASSLAPGTEFEAFF. The DNA for the CDR3 is TGCGCCAGCAGCTTGGCCCCCGGGACAGAGTTTGAAGCTTTCTTT.

V is TRBV27 and J is TRBJ2-7; 10 bases match TRBD1. The CDR3 has 15 amino acids. With V trimmed by 6 bases and J by 1 base, 6 bases remained unmatched. Per the germline V gene, CDR1 is MNHEY and CDR2 is SMNVEV (reference sequence). CDR3 DNA: TGTGCCAGCAGCCGCCAGGGACAGGGGTCCTACGAGCAGTACTTC. It specifies CASSRQGQGSYEQYF.

The chain employs TRBV18 and TRBJ1-1; 10 bases are a match to TRBD1. Looked up from germline, CDR1 is KGHSH and CDR2 is LQKENI. The CDR3 consists of 15 residues. V was clipped by 3 bases and J by 2 bases; unmatched bases: 3. CDR3 region: CASSPRDRGNTEAFF. CDR3 nucleotide sequence: TGTGCCAGCTCACCCAGGGACAGGGGTAACACTGAAGCTTTCTTT.

The CDR3 spells CASSQDLASGGADTQYF. CDR3 DNA sequence: TGCGCCAGCAGCCAAGATCTGGCTAGCGGGGGCGCAGATACGCAGTATTTT. The chain combines TRBV4-3 with TRBJ2-3, with 10 bases aligning to TRBD2. Germline V lookup: CDR1 LGHNA, CDR2 YSLEER. The CDR3 extends over 17 amino acids. V lost 0 bases, J lost 4 bases, and 7 bases stayed unmatched.

Written as DNA, the CDR3 is TGTGCCAGCAGCTTTGACAGGGGGCTGGGTGAAAAACTGTTTTTT. Residues: CASSFDRGLGEKLFF. The chain joins TRBV7-2 to TRBJ1-4; 10 bases agree with TRBD1. Germline V gene data show CDR1 as SGHTA and CDR2 as FQGNSA. V shed 3 bases, J shed 7 bases, and the junction held 5 bases outside the gene matches. This CDR3 has 15 amino acids. Complete variable domain (other parts from reference TRBV7-2 and TRBJ1-4): GAGVSQSPSNKVTEKGKDVELRCDPISGHTALYWYRQSLGQGLEFLIYFQGNSAPDKSGLPSDRFSAERTGGSVSTLTIQRTQQEDSAVYLCASSFDRGLGEKLFFGSGTQLSVL.

The V call is TRBV29-1, the J call TRBJ2-2, with 8 bases aligning to TRBD1. CDR3 length: 14 amino acids. J was trimmed by 5 bases and V by 5 bases; bases with no gene match: 7. Per germline, CDR1 SQVTM and CDR2 ANQGSEA. CDR3 region: CSVLRTGFTGELFF. The CDR3, as DNA: TGCAGCGTTCTAAGGACAGGGTTTACCGGGGAGCTGTTTTTT.

This chain links TRBV11-2 with TRBJ2-1; TRBD2 matches at 9 bases. Germline V lookup: CDR1 SGHAT, CDR2 FQNNGV. Losses at the gene ends were 5 bases for V and 9 bases for J; bases not matched to a gene: 5. The CDR3 has 13 amino acids. CDR3 sequence reads: CASSRSGRIEQFF. In DNA, the CDR3 is TGTGCCAGCAGCCGTAGCGGGAGAATTGAGCAGTTCTTC. Full variable domain (remainder filled in from reference TRBV11-2 and TRBJ2-1): EAGVAQSPRYKIIEKRQSVAFWCNPISGHATLYWYQQILGQGPKLLIQFQNNGVVDDSQLPKDRFSAERLKGVDSTLKIQPAKLEDSAVYLCASSRSGRIEQFFGPGTRLTVL.

The chain recombines TRBV19 with TRBJ2-6; TRBD1 matches 8 bases. From germline, CDR1 is LNHDA and CDR2 SQIVND (reference sequence). The CDR3 runs to 19 residues. The ends lost 7 bases at V and 0 bases at J; junction bases unmatched: 14. CDR3 coding DNA: TGTGCCAGTACTACTCTAGGACAGGGTGAAAACTCTGGGGCCAACGTCCTGACTTTC. Protein product: CASTTLGQGENSGANVLTF.

On this clone itself: The sample holds other DNA sequences that translate to the same CDR3. V and J are TRBV18 and TRBJ2-7, with TRBD1 matching 7 bases. Looked up from germline, CDR1 is KGHSH and CDR2 is LQKENI. V gave up 3 bases and J gave up 3 bases; unmatched junction bases: 2. There are 13 residues in the CDR3. CDR3 amino acids: CASSPGTDYEQYF. CDR3 in DNA: TGTGCCAGCTCACCCGGGACAGACTACGAGCAGTACTTC.

The CDR3 nucleotides read TGTGCCAGCAGCCCAGATCTGACAGGGAAAGAGACCCAGTACTTC. Translating gives CASSPDLTGKETQYF. V usage is TRBV7-9 and J usage is TRBJ2-5, with 7 bases fitting TRBD1. The CDR3 contains 15 residues. Germline CDR1 is SEHNR and CDR2 is FQNEAQ (reference sequence). V was pared by 5 bases and J by 3 bases, with 9 bases of the junction left unmatched. Full variable domain (remainder filled in from reference TRBV7-9 and TRBJ2-5): DTGVSQNPRHKITKRGQNVTFRCDPISEHNRLYWYRQTLGQGPEFLTYFQNEAQLEKSRLLSDRFSAERPKGSFSTLEIQRTEQGDSAMYLCASSPDLTGKETQYFGPGTRLLVL.

The J gene is TRBJ2-5, the V gene TRBV7-2, with 10 bases lining up with TRBD1. The trim removed 2 bases at V and 3 bases at J, leaving 6 bases unmatched. Germline CDR1 and CDR2: SGHTA and FQGNSA. CDR3 length: 16 amino acids. The CDR3 protein is CASSLYADRGEETQYF. Written as DNA, the CDR3 is TGTGCCAGCAGCTTATATGCGGACAGGGGGGAAGAGACCCAGTACTTC. Filled out from reference TRBV7-2 and TRBJ2-5, the complete variable domain reads GAGVSQSPSNKVTEKGKDVELRCDPISGHTALYWYRQSLGQGLEFLIYFQGNSAPDKSGLPSDRFSAERTGGSVSTLTIQRTQQEDSAVYLCASSLYADRGEETQYFGPGTRLLVL.

The chain links TRBV5-8 to TRBJ2-7; D is possibly TRBD1 (6 bases). This CDR3 comprises 12 residues. Germline-derived CDR1 and CDR2 are SGHTS and YDEGEE. The germline V and J ends were trimmed by 7 bases and 5 bases, with 13 bases remaining between them. CDR3 coding DNA: TGTGCCAGCGAGACAGGATGGGACGAGCAGTACTTC. Translated, it gives CASETGWDEQYF.

This clone was seen just once. The CDR3 bases are TGTGCCAGCAGTTTGACGCCCCAATCGAGGGAAAAACTGTTTTTT. Its translation is CASSLTPQSREKLFF. The rearrangement links TRBV27 to TRBJ1-4, with no clear D. Looked up from germline, CDR1 is MNHEY and CDR2 is SMNVEV (reference sequence). V was pared by 3 bases and J by 8 bases, with 16 bases between. There are 15 residues in the CDR3.

Points on this clone: One end of the junction fails to match germline, which may point to a read error. The chain uses TRBV19 and TRBJ1-2, with D uncertain. The CDR3 has 13 amino acids. CDR1 is LNHDA and CDR2 is SQIVND in the germline V gene (reference sequence). CDR3 region: CASSIDRKGEGAF. For the CDR3, the DNA is TGTGCCAGTAGTATAGATCGGAAAGGAGAGGGTGCCTTC.

This chain joins TRBV27 and TRBJ2-7, with D maybe TRBD2 (6 bases). Germline assignment: CDR1 MNHEY and CDR2 SMNVEV (reference sequence). V lost 5 bases and J 4 bases, leaving 15 bases between the germline ends. The CDR3 is made up of 14 amino acids. The CDR3 loop is CASSLRRGGYEQYF. The DNA of the CDR3 is TGTGCCAGCAGTCTCAGGAGAGGAGGGTACGAGCAGTACTTC.

The V and J genes are TRBV28 and TRBJ1-6; D is undetermined. Deletions cut 7 bases from V and 6 bases from J, with 13 bases between. The CDR3 runs to 14 residues. CDR1 and CDR2 from the germline V gene are MDHEN and SYDVKM. CDR3: CASIPQITNSPLHF. The DNA for the CDR3 is TGTGCCAGCATCCCACAGATTACTAATTCACCCCTCCACTTT.

A note on this clone: Other DNA sequences in the sample encode the same CDR3. CDR3 sequence: CASSLVGGNTEAFF. In nucleotides, the CDR3 is TGTGCCAGCAGCTTAGTAGGGGGGAACACTGAAGCTTTCTTT. The chain is built from TRBV11-2 and TRBJ1-1, with D tentatively TRBD1 (6 bases). The CDR3 runs to 14 residues. CDR1 and CDR2 (germline): SGHAT, FQNNGV. V gave up 1 base and J gave up 1 base, with 7 bases separating them.